This TCR beta chain appears in the sequencing data of a study of vaccination effects on CD4 cells after COVID-19. This CDR3 has 14 amino acids. V lost 6 bases to trimming and J lost 0 bases, with 11 bases between them. CDR1 and CDR2 from the germline V gene are PRHDT and FYEKMQ (reference sequence). Antigen-specific CD4+ T cells expanded by the ViraFEST assay with viral peptide pools were then sequenced. The culture ran for 10 days, and then CD4+ T cells were isolated. All study participants received two doses of BNT162b2 or mRNA-1273 vaccine. To note about this clone: Its antigen is currently unknown.

Sequencing was performed with immunoSEQ multiplex PCR; in TCRdb, only in-frame clones are kept and a portion is missing. The sample carries almost 15,000 clones, approximately 70% recorded once. The chain has TRBV13 and TRBJ1-1; D possibly corresponds to TRBD1 (6 bases). The source is a human donor who received a COVID-19 vaccine. The sequences come from CD4+ T cells from PBMCs cultured with HCoV-NL63 spike peptides, collected after COVID-19 vaccination. The CDR3 DNA reads as TGTGCCAGCAGGCGACAGGTAATGAACACTGAAGCTTTCTTT. Translation gives CASRRQVMNTEAFF.